This T cell receptor (beta chain) was observed in a study of blood T cell repertoires in COVID-19. Study details: Samples representing acute and convalescent COVID-19 were sourced from the United States, Italy and Spain.

In the authors' workflow: Reference gene primer amplification yielded estimated nucleated cell counts. Assay used: immunoSEQ multiplex PCR; TCRdb lists only in-frame clones, some missing. The V and J calls and clone size come from that table; D and trimming were worked out from the DNA. In the table there are roughly 150,000 clones, more than 85% of which are singletons. Germline loops: CDR1 MNHEY, CDR2 SMNVEV (reference sequence). V lost 6 bases, J lost 7 bases, and 16 bases lay in between. The CDR3 runs 15 residues. The clonotype originates from a woman between 65 and 79 years old with acute or convalescent COVID-19. The sequenced material came from peripheral blood. The chain links TRBV27 to TRBJ1-6; D gene ambiguous. The CDR3 is CASSFGGQTNSPLHF. The CDR3 DNA reads TGTGCCAGCAGCTTTGGAGGCCAGACGAATTCACCCCTCCACTTT.